The 10 T cell receptor beta chains given below trace back to one sample, sequenced in a study of T cells after yellow fever vaccination. TCRdb independently ran MiXCR on the 5' RACE reads; one entry per CDR3 protein. The sample carries around 350,000 distinct CDR3 sequences, 6.2% recorded once. Sequencing used PBMCs, obtained 5 days after the yellow fever booster vaccination. The source of these receptors is a man aged 25 to 45 who received the YFV17D yellow fever vaccine.

This clonotype has just a few counts. The J gene is TRBJ1-1, the V gene TRBV18, with D hard to call. V dropped 0 bases and J dropped 1 base, with 6 bases sitting between them. This CDR3 is 14 amino acids long. The germline V gene encodes CDR1 KGHSH and CDR2 LQKENI. The CDR3 loop is CASSPPIPNTEAFF. The DNA of the CDR3 is TGTGCCAGCTCACCACCGATTCCGAACACTGAAGCTTTCTTT.

This clonotype was counted between two and nine times. The V and J genes are TRBV29-1 and TRBJ2-7; D may be TRBD2 (6 bases). The CDR3 length is 11 residues. V lost 6 bases to trimming and J lost 3 bases, with 9 bases between them. Germline loops: CDR1 SQVTM, CDR2 ANQGSEA. CDR3 loop: CSVGLDYEQYF. The CDR3 DNA reads as TGCAGCGTGGGACTTGACTACGAGCAGTACTTC.

The chain carries TRBV6-5 and TRBJ1-2, with a possible D match to TRBD1 (6 bases). Per the germline V gene, CDR1 is MNHEY and CDR2 is SVGAGI. V was clipped by 0 bases and J by 1 base, with 15 bases between them. This CDR3 comprises 17 residues. The CDR3 is CASSYSGQIDNNYGYTF. The CDR3 DNA is TGTGCCAGCAGTTACTCAGGACAGATAGATAATAACTATGGCTACACCTTC.

This chain connects TRBV20-1 to TRBJ1-5; D might be TRBD1 (6 bases). The CDR3 loop spans 17 amino acids. From germline, CDR1 is DFQATT and CDR2 SNEGSKA (reference sequence). V was cut by 4 bases and J by 1 base, with 20 bases left in between. Here the CDR3 DNA reads TGCAGTGCTACCAGCCCCCAGGGGAAGGAAAGCAATCAGCCCCAGCATTTT. Protein product: CSATSPQGKESNQPQHF.

The chain has TRBV30 and TRBJ2-7, with D perhaps matching TRBD2 (5 bases). CDR1 and CDR2 (germline): GTSNPN, SVGIG (reference sequence). The CDR3 sequence is 13 residues long. With 5 bases removed from V and 2 bases from J, the gap between germline ends came to 13 bases. This CDR3 is CAWRRRATYEQYF. CDR3 in DNA: TGTGCCTGGCGTCGGCGGGCCACCTACGAGCAGTACTTC.

The table lists this clonotype with many counts. V and J are TRBV4-3 and TRBJ2-5; D unresolved. Trimming cost V 6 bases and J 0 bases, with 11 bases left between them. This CDR3 has 14 residues. The germline CDR1 and CDR2 sequences are LGHNA and YSLEER. For the CDR3, the DNA is TGCGCCAGCAGTTCGCGCGCTAACCAAGAGACCCAGTACTTC. This gives the protein CASSSRANQETQYF.

The chain uses TRBV30 and TRBJ2-7, with 10 nucleotides matching TRBD1. CDR1 is GTSNPN and CDR2 is SVGIG in the germline V gene (reference sequence). The CDR3 covers 12 residues. With 2 bases clipped from V and 10 bases from J, the junction kept 5 bases outside the gene matches. CDR3 coding DNA: TGTGCCTGGAGTTTGGACAGGGGGGTTCAGTACTTC. Encoded protein: CAWSLDRGVQYF.

This clonotype appeared a few times. CDR3 DNA: TGTGCCACCAGTTCCCTCCAGGGGCTAGCGGGGGGGGGTGAGCAGTTCTTC. Its translation is CATSSLQGLAGGGEQFF. This rearrangement joins TRBV24-1 to TRBJ2-1; TRBD2 matches 12 bases. The CDR3 consists of 17 residues. J lost 9 bases, V lost 6 bases, and 14 bases had no gene match. From germline, CDR1 is KGHDR and CDR2 SFDVKD.

This clonotype was detected a few times. CDR3 loop: CASRTLGGTSGSSSYEQYF. Here the CDR3 DNA reads TGTGCCAGCAGAACCTTGGGGGGGACTAGCGGGAGTAGTTCCTACGAGCAGTACTTC. The chain combines TRBV28 with TRBJ2-7, with 14 bases that match TRBD2. Losses at the gene ends were 6 bases for V and 1 base for J; bases not matched to a gene: 14. This CDR3 is built from 19 residues. Germline V gene data show CDR1 as MDHEN and CDR2 as SYDVKM.

The chain joins TRBV6-5 to TRBJ2-3; TRBD1 agrees at 7 bases. CDR1 and CDR2 from the germline V gene are MNHEY and SVGAGI. The CDR3 has 12 amino acids. J was trimmed by 7 bases and V by 6 bases; bases with no gene match: 4. CDR3 DNA sequence: TGTGCCAGCAGCCCGGGACAGCATACGCAGTATTTT. As protein: CASSPGQHTQYF.